Below are 3 T cell receptor beta chains sequenced from a single sample in a study of memory CD8 T cells in hepatitis C reinfection. Libraries were prepared by immunoSEQ multiplex PCR; TCRdb keeps only in-frame clonotypes and omits some of them. The repertoire holds around 47,000 clones, around nine tenths seen once, with 1.2% in the top ten. The time point here: peak reinfection, 3 to 8 weeks after reinfection detection. No in vitro expansion preceded TCR sequencing of the sorted cells. Sequencing used naive CD8+ T cells sorted from blood. Receptors were obtained from a man younger than 35 with hepatitis C virus infection.

The J gene is TRBJ1-1, the V gene TRBV4-1; D is uncertain. V dropped 0 bases and J dropped 3 bases, with 11 bases sitting between them. This CDR3 is 15 amino acids long. Germline V gene sequence: CDR1 MGHRA, CDR2 YSYEKL. This CDR3 reads CASSQESRVHTEAFF. The CDR3 DNA sequence: TGCGCCAGCAGCCAAGAATCGAGGGTTCACACTGAAGCTTTCTTT.

The rearrangement links TRBV4-1 to TRBJ2-5, with TRBD2 matching over 7 bases. V lost 3 bases, J lost 9 bases, and 7 bases stayed unmatched. The length of the CDR3 is 13 residues. The germline V gene encodes CDR1 MGHRA and CDR2 YSYEKL. The CDR3 DNA sequence: TGCGCCAGCAGCCAGTCCGCGGGGGAGGCCCAGTACTTC. Translation: CASSQSAGEAQYF.

V and J are TRBV10-2 and TRBJ2-7, with TRBD1 as a possible D gene (5 bases). The germline V and J ends were trimmed by 2 bases and 4 bases, with 9 bases remaining between them. The length of the CDR3 is 13 residues. CDR1 and CDR2 (germline): WSHSY, SAAADI. CDR3: CASSEGAAYEQYF. CDR3 DNA sequence: TGCGCCAGCAGTGAGGGGGCGGCGTACGAGCAGTACTTC.